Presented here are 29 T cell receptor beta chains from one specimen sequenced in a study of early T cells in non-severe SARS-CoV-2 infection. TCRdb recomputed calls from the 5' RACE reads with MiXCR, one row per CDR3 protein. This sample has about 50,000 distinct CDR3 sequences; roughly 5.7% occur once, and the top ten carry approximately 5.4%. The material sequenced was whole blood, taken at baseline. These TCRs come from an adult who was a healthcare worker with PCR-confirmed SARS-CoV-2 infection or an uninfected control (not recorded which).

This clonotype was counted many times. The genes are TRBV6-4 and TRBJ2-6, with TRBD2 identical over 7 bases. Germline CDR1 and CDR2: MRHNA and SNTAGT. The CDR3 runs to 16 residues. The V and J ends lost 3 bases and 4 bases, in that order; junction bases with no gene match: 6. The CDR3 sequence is CASSETSGTGANVLTF. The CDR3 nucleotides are TGTGCCAGCAGTGAAACGAGCGGGACCGGGGCCAACGTCCTGACTTTC.

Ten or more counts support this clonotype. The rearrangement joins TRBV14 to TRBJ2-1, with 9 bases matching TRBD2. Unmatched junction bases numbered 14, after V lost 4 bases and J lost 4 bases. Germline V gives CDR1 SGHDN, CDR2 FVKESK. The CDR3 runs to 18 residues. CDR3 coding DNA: TGTGCCAGCAGCCCCCGGTGGAGCGGGAGGACCTCTTACAATGAGCAGTTCTTC. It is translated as CASSPRWSGRTSYNEQFF.

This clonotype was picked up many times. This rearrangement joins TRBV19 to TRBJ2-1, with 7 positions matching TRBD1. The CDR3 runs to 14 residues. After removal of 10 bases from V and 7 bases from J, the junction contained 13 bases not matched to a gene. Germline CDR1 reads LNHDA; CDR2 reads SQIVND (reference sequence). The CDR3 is CATKSRDRLNEQFF. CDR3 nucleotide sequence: TGTGCCACCAAATCCCGGGACAGACTTAATGAGCAGTTCTTC.

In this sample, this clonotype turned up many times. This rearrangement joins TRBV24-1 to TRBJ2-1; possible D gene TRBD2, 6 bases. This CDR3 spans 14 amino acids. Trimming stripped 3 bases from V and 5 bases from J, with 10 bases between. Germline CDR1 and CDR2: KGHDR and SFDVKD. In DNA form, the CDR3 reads TGTGCCACCAGTGATCCGGGACTGAACAATGAGCAGTTCTTC. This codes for CATSDPGLNNEQFF.

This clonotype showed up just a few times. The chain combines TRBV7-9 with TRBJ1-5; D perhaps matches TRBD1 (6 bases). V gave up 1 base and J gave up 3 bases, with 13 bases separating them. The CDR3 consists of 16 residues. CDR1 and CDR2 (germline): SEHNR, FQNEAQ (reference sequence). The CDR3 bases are TGTGCCAGCAGCTTAGACTGGGCAGGGGTCAATCAGCCCCAGCATTTT. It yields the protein CASSLDWAGVNQPQHF.

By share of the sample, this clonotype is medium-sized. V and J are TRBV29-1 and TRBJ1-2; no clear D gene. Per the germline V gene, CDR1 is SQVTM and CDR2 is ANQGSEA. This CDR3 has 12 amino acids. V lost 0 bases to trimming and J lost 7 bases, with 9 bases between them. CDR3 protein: CSVEDVGGGYTF. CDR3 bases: TGCAGCGTTGAAGATGTAGGCGGTGGCTACACCTTC. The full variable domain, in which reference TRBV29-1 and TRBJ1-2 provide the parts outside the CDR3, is SAVISQKPSRDICQRGTSLTIQCQVDSQVTMMFWYRQQPGQSLTLIATANQGSEATYESGFVIDKFPISRPNLTFSTLTVSNMSPEDSSIYLCSVEDVGGGYTFGSGTRLTVV.

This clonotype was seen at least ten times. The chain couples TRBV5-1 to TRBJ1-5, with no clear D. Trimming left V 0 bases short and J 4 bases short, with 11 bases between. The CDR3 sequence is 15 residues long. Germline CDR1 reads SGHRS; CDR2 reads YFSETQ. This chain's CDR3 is CASSLEPGVNQPQHF. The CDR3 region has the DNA TGCGCCAGCAGCTTGGAGCCAGGCGTTAATCAGCCCCAGCATTTT.

For the CDR3, the DNA is TGTGCCAGCAGTTCAGGGACCGGGGAGCTGTTTTTT. Translated, it gives CASSSGTGELFF. V is TRBV28 and J is TRBJ2-2, with D tentatively TRBD1 (5 bases). The CDR3 runs 12 residues. Germline V lookup: CDR1 MDHEN, CDR2 SYDVKM. V shed 4 bases and J shed 5 bases, with 5 bases lying between them.

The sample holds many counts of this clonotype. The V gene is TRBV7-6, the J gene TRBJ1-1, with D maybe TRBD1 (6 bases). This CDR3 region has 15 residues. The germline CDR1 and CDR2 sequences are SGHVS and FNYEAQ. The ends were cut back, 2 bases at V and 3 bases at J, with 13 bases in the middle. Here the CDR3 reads CASSLRPEGDTEAFF. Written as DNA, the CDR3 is TGTGCCAGCAGCTTAAGGCCCGAGGGGGACACTGAAGCTTTCTTT. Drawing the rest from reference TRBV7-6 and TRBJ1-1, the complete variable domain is GAGVSQSPRYKVTKRGQDVALRCDPISGHVSLYWYRQALGQGPEFLTYFNYEAQQDKSGLPNDRFSAERPEGSISTLTIQRTEQRDSAMYRCASSLRPEGDTEAFFGQGTRLTVV.

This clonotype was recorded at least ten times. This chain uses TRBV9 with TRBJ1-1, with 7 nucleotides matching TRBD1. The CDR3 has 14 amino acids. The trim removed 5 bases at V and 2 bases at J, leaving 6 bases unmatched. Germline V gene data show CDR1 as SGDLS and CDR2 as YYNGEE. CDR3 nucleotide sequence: TGTGCCAGCAGAAGGGGACAGTCCAACACTGAAGCTTTCTTT. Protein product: CASRRGQSNTEAFF.

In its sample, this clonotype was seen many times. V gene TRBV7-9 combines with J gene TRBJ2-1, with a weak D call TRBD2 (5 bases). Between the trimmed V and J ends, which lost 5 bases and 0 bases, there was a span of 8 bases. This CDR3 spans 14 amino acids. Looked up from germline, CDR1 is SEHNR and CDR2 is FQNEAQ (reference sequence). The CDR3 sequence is CASSLSASYNEQFF. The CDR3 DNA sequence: TGTGCCAGCAGCCTTAGCGCCTCCTACAATGAGCAGTTCTTC.

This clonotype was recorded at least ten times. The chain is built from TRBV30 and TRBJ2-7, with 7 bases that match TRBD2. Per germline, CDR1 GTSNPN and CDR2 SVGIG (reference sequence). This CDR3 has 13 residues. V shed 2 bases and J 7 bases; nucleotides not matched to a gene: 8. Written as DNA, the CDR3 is TGTGCCTGGAGTAGGGCGGGAGTGGGGGAGCAGTACTTC. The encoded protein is CAWSRAGVGEQYF. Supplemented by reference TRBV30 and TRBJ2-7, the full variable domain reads SQTIHQWPATLVQPVGSPLSLECTVEGTSNPNLYWYRQAAGRGLQLLFYSVGIGQISSEVPQNLSASRPQDRQFILSSKKLLLSDSGFYLCAWSRAGVGEQYFGPGTRLTVT.

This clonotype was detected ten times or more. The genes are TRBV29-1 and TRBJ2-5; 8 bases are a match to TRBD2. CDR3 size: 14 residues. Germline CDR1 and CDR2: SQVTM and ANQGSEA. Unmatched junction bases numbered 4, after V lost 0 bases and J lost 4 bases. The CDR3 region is CSVEDREGGETQYF. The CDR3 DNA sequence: TGCAGCGTTGAAGATCGGGAGGGAGGAGAGACCCAGTACTTC.

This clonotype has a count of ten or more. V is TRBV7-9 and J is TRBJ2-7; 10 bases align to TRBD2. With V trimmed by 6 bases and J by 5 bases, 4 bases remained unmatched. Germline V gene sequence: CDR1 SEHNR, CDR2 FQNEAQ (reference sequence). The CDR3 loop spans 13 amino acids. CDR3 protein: CASSLAGVHEQYF. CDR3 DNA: TGTGCCAGCAGTCTAGCGGGAGTCCACGAGCAGTACTTC.

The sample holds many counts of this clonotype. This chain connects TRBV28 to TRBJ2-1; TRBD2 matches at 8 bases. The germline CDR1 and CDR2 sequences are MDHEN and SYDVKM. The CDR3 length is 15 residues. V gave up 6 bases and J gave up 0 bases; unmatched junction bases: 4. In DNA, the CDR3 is TGTGCCAGCAGCCATGGGACTAGCTCCTACAATGAGCAGTTCTTC. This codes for CASSHGTSSYNEQFF. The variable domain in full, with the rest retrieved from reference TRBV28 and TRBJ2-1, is DVKVTQSSRYLVKRTGEKVFLECVQDMDHENMFWYRQDPGLGLRLIYFSYDVKMKEKGDIPEGYSVSREKKERFSLILESASTNQTSMYLCASSHGTSSYNEQFFGPGTRLTVL.

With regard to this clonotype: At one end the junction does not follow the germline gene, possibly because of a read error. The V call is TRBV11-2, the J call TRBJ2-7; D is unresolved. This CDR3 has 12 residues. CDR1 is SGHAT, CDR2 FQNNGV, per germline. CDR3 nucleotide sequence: TGTGCCAGCAGCCCATCCGGACGGAGCTCCCACTTC. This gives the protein CASSPSGRSSHF.

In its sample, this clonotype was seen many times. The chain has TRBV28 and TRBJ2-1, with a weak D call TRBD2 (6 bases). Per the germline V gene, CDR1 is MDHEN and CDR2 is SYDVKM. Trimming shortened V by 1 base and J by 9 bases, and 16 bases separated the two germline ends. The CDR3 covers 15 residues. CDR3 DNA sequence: TGTGCCAGCAGTTTATTCACATCGGGGGAGGCTGAGCAGTTCTTC. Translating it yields CASSLFTSGEAEQFF.

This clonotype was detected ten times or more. CDR3 coding DNA: TGTGCCAGCAGTTACTTCACAGGGTCTGAAGCTTTCTTT. Protein product: CASSYFTGSEAFF. The chain combines TRBV6-2 or TRBV6-3 with TRBJ1-1, with a weak D call TRBD1 (6 bases). CDR3 size: 13 residues. V was clipped by 1 base and J by 6 bases, with 9 bases between them. Germline lookup yields CDR1 MNHEY and CDR2 SVGEGT.

The CDR3 bases are TGTGCCATCAGTGCTCGAGAAGAGACCCAGTACTTC. Protein: CAISAREETQYF. The V and J genes are TRBV10-3 and TRBJ2-5; D is unresolved. The CDR3 length is 12 residues. The germline V gene encodes CDR1 ENHRY and CDR2 SYGVKD. V gave up 4 bases and J gave up 3 bases, with 6 bases separating them.

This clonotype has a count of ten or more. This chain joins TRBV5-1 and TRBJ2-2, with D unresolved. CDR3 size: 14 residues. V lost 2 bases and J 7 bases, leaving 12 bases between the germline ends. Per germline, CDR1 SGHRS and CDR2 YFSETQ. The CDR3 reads CASSFPSAVGELFF. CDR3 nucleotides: TGCGCCAGCAGCTTTCCTTCGGCAGTCGGGGAGCTGTTTTTT.

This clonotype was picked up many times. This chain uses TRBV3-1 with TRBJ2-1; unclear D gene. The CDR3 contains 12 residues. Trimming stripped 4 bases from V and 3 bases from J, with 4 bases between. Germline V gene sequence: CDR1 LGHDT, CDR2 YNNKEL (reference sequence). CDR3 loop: CASSPDYNEQFF. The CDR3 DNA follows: TGTGCCAGCAGCCCGGACTACAATGAGCAGTTCTTC.

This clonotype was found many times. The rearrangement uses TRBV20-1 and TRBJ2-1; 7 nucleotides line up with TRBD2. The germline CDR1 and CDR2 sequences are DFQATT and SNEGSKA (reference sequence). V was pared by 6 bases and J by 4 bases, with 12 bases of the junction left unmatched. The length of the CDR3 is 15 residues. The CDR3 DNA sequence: TGCAGTGCCCCCCCGCGGGAGAGGGGTTACAATGAGCAGTTCTTC. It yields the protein CSAPPRERGYNEQFF.

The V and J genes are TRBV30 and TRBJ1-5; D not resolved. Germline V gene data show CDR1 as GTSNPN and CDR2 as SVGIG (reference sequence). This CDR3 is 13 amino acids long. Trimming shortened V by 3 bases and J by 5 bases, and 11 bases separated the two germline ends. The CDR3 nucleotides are TGTGCCTGGAGGTCACAGACCGATCAGCCCCAGCATTTT. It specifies CAWRSQTDQPQHF.

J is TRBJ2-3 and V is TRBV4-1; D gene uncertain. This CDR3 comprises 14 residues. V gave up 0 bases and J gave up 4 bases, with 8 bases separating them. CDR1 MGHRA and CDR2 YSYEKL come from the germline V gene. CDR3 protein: CASSQDRAADTQYF. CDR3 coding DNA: TGCGCCAGCAGCCAAGATAGGGCCGCAGATACGCAGTATTTT.

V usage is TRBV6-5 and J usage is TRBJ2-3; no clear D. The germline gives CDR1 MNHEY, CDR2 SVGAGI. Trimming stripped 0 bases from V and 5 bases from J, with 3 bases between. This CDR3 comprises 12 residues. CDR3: CASSYSEDTQYF. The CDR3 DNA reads TGTGCCAGCAGTTACTCTGAAGATACGCAGTATTTT.

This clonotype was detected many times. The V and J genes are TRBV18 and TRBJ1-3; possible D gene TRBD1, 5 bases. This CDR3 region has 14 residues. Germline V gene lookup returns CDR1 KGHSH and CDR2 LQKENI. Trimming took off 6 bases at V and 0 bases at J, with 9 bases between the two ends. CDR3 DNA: TGTGCCAGCTCGGAGGGGAGCTCTGGAAACACCATATATTTT. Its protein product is CASSEGSSGNTIYF.

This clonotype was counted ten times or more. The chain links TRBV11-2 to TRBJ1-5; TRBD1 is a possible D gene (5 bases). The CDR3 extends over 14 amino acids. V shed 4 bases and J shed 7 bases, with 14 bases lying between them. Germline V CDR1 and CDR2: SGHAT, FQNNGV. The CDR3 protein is CASSSDGGTQPQHF. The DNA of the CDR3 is TGTGCCAGCAGCTCCGACGGAGGGACGCAGCCCCAGCATTTT.

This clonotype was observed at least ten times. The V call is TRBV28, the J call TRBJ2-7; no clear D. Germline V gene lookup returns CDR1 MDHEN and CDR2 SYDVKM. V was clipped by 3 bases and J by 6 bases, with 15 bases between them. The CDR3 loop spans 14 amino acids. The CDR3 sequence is CASSFLTFPGEQYF. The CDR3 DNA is TGTGCCAGCAGTTTCCTGACCTTCCCTGGCGAGCAGTACTTC.

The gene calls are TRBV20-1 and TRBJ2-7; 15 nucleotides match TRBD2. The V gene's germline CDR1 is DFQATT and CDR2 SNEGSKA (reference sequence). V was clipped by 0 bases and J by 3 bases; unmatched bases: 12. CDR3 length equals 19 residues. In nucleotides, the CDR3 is TGCAGTGCTAGAGATCTTGCCGGGACTAGCGGGAGGTTCCGCTACGAGCAGTACTTC. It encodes CSARDLAGTSGRFRYEQYF.